This TCR beta chain was observed in a study of TIL therapy for anti-PD-1-resistant metastatic lung cancer. Study-wide background: Progressing patients received lymphodepletion, expanded TIL infusion and IL-2. Half of patients were current or former smokers. Notes on the study in general: Treatment-naive, never-smoker and oncogene-addicted patients were overrepresented in this highly selected cohort.

Time point given: pre-treatment sample, taken before nivolumab and TIL therapy. A word on this clone: Antigen specificity is unknown.

The immunoSEQ assay was v3. Only in-frame clones appear in the TCRdb table, and some are missing; sequencing was by immunoSEQ multiplex PCR. The data show tens of thousands of clones, 70% to 75% seen once. The material was blood, obtained at baseline. This receptor was identified in a person aged 25 to 85 with non-small cell lung cancer.

The CDR3 here is CATNTAGGAVGSPLHF. The CDR3 DNA is TGTGCCACCAATACTGCAGGGGGCGCGGTAGGCTCACCCCTCCACTTT. V gene TRBV10-3 combines with J gene TRBJ1-6, with 8 positions matching TRBD1. Germline V lookup: CDR1 ENHRY, CDR2 SYGVKD. The CDR3 runs 16 residues. V lost 10 bases, J lost 10 bases, and 18 bases stayed unmatched.